The 21 T cell receptor beta chains in this list originate from one sample, sequenced in a study of cytotoxic CD8 clonotypes in ibrutinib-treated CLL. The protocol was immunoSEQ multiplex PCR, while the TCRdb copy is restricted to in-frame clones and leaves out a portion. The sample yields 300,000 to 350,000 clones, roughly 85% seen once. The sample in question was PBMCs, obtained before ibrutinib treatment. All receptors derive from a human donor with chronic lymphocytic leukemia.

This clone was recorded once. The chain combines TRBV18 with TRBJ2-7, with D tentatively TRBD1 (5 bases). Per the germline V gene, CDR1 is KGHSH and CDR2 is LQKENI. The CDR3 is 14 residues long. V gave up 2 bases and J gave up 5 bases, with 13 bases separating them. CDR3 DNA: TGTGCCAGCTCACCAGGGCAAGGGGCAGACGAGCAGTACTTC. It translates to CASSPGQGADEQYF.

The rearrangement links TRBV30 to TRBJ2-4; 11 nucleotides line up with TRBD2. This CDR3 has 16 residues. Germline V CDR1 and CDR2: GTSNPN, SVGIG (reference sequence). Trimming cost V 4 bases and J 2 bases; bases outside gene matches: 7. The CDR3 DNA sequence: TGTGCCTGGATTTCGGGGACTAGCGGTTCCAAAAACATTCAGTACTTC. Protein product: CAWISGTSGSKNIQYF.

The chain joins TRBV18 to TRBJ2-1; D is unclear. CDR3 length: 13 residues. In germline, CDR1 is KGHSH, CDR2 LQKENI. The V and J ends lost 4 bases and 5 bases respectively, with 9 bases between them. CDR3 in amino acids: CASSREPDNEQFF. The CDR3 nucleotides read TGTGCCAGCTCACGGGAACCCGACAATGAGCAGTTCTTC.

CDR3 sequence: CASSPITGTVAPFGYIQFF. For the CDR3, the DNA is TGCGCCAGCAGCCCCATTACCGGGACAGTTGCGCCTTTCGGCTACATCCAGTTCTTC. The J gene is TRBJ2-1, the V gene TRBV5-1, with 7 bases fitting TRBD1. The CDR3 is 19 amino acids. The germline CDR1 and CDR2 sequences are SGHRS and YFSETQ. With 4 bases clipped from V and 13 bases from J, the junction kept 29 bases outside the gene matches. Combining the CDR3 with reference TRBV5-1 and TRBJ2-1 gives the whole variable domain KAGVTQTPRYLIKTRGQQVTLSCSPISGHRSVSWYQQTPGQGLQFLFEYFSETQRNKGNFPGRFSGRQFSNSRSEMNVSTLELGDSALYLCASSPITGTVAPFGYIQFFGPGTRLTVL.

DNA for the CDR3: TGTGCCAGCAGACCGGGACTAGCAACAGATACGCAGTATTTT. This encodes CASRPGLATDTQYF. The gene calls are TRBV2 and TRBJ2-3; 9 bases align to TRBD2. Germline loops: CDR1 SNHLY, CDR2 FYNNEI. The CDR3 is 14 amino acids. V lost 6 bases to trimming and J lost 3 bases; unmatched junction nucleotides: 4.

This clone has only one observation. The J gene is TRBJ1-5, the V gene TRBV10-3; D ambiguous. V was pared by 4 bases and J by 3 bases, with 7 bases between. This CDR3 is built from 13 residues. The V gene's germline CDR1 is ENHRY and CDR2 SYGVKD. CDR3 sequence: CAISVSSNQPQHF. The CDR3 coding sequence is TGTGCCATCAGTGTAAGTTCCAATCAGCCCCAGCATTTT.

This clone was recorded only once. The rearrangement joins TRBV7-9 to TRBJ2-7, with D perhaps TRBD2 (5 bases). The germline V and J ends were trimmed by 5 bases and 0 bases, with 8 bases remaining between them. Germline CDR1 SEHNR, CDR2 FQNEAQ (reference sequence). The CDR3 has 13 amino acids. CDR3 bases: TGTGCCAGCAGCCCCGGGGACTCCTACGAGCAGTACTTC. It specifies CASSPGDSYEQYF.

The CDR3 sequence is CASSPRSGGNYGYTF. The CDR3 region has the DNA TGTGCCAGTAGTCCCCGGTCAGGGGGCAACTATGGCTACACCTTC. The chain employs TRBV19 and TRBJ1-2; 8 bases line up with TRBD1. CDR3 length: 15 residues. The trim removed 5 bases at V and 2 bases at J, leaving 7 bases unmatched. Germline assignment: CDR1 LNHDA and CDR2 SQIVND (reference sequence).

The rearrangement joins TRBV15 to TRBJ2-1; maybe TRBD2 (6 bases). The V and J ends lost 0 bases and 4 bases respectively, with 10 bases between them. This CDR3 contains 15 residues. Per the germline V gene, CDR1 is LNHNV and CDR2 is YYDKDF (reference sequence). The CDR3 DNA is TGTGCCACCAGCAGAGAACGGGAGTGGTACAATGAGCAGTTCTTC. Protein: CATSREREWYNEQFF.

The rearrangement joins TRBV2 to TRBJ2-1; a weak D match, TRBD1 (6 bases). The V end was cut by 3 bases, the J end by 7 bases, with 13 bases between. Germline values: CDR1 SNHLY, CDR2 FYNNEI. The CDR3 extends over 14 amino acids. The chain's CDR3 is CASSDDRYLNEQFF. Here the CDR3 DNA reads TGTGCCAGCAGTGATGACAGGTATTTGAATGAGCAGTTCTTC.

This CDR3 is CASSSYKETQYF. The DNA of the CDR3 is TGTGCCAGCAGTTCCTACAAGGAGACCCAGTACTTC. This rearrangement joins TRBV28 to TRBJ2-5; D is unclear. V lost 4 bases to trimming and J lost 5 bases, with 8 bases between them. CDR3 length: 12 residues. Per germline, CDR1 MDHEN and CDR2 SYDVKM.

The chain is built from TRBV5-4 and TRBJ1-1, with D hard to call. Germline values: CDR1 SGHNT, CDR2 YYREEE (reference sequence). The CDR3 contains 14 residues. V lost 3 bases to trimming and J lost 1 base, with 10 bases between them. In DNA form, the CDR3 reads TGTGCCAGCAGCTCACCGGGATCGAACACTGAAGCTTTCTTT. Translating gives CASSSPGSNTEAFF.

This chain joins TRBV29-1 and TRBJ2-1; D perhaps matches TRBD2 (6 bases). CDR1 is SQVTM, CDR2 ANQGSEA, per germline. This CDR3 has 13 residues. V dropped 7 bases and J dropped 6 bases, with 16 bases sitting between them. The CDR3 protein is CSDVSGDVNEQFF. In DNA, the CDR3 is TGCAGCGATGTATCGGGGGACGTCAATGAGCAGTTCTTC.

This clone was seen once. The chain carries TRBV9 and TRBJ1-2; no clear D gene. Germline values: CDR1 SGDLS, CDR2 YYNGEE. The CDR3 covers 13 residues. Trimming left V 3 bases short and J 2 bases short, with 8 bases between. The CDR3 DNA reads TGTGCCAGCAGCGGACACAAGAACTATGGCTACACCTTC. Its protein product is CASSGHKNYGYTF. Full variable domain (outside the CDR3, taken from reference TRBV9 and TRBJ1-2): DSGVTQTPKHLITATGQRVTLRCSPRSGDLSVYWYQQSLDQGLQFLIQYYNGEERAKGNILERFSAQQFPDLHSELNLSSLELGDSALYFCASSGHKNYGYTFGSGTRLTVV.

In this sample, this clone turned up a few times. This sequence joins TRBV27 and TRBJ2-5, with D hard to call. The ends were cut back, 8 bases at V and 5 bases at J, with 15 bases in the middle. The CDR3 runs to 13 residues. From germline, CDR1 is MNHEY and CDR2 SMNVEV (reference sequence). The chain's CDR3 is CASRGSAGETQYF. CDR3 DNA: TGTGCCAGCCGCGGCAGTGCCGGGGAGACCCAGTACTTC.

V and J are TRBV29-1 and TRBJ2-5; D gene unclear. The ends were cut back, 2 bases at V and 0 bases at J, with 7 bases in the middle. CDR1 is SQVTM and CDR2 is ANQGSEA in the germline V gene. This CDR3 is built from 13 residues. CDR3 DNA sequence: TGCAGCGTTGAATACACGTACCAAGAGACCCAGTACTTC. It codes for CSVEYTYQETQYF. Together with reference TRBV29-1 and TRBJ2-5, the CDR3 gives the full variable domain: SAVISQKPSRDICQRGTSLTIQCQVDSQVTMMFWYRQQPGQSLTLIATANQGSEATYESGFVIDKFPISRPNLTFSTLTVSNMSPEDSSIYLCSVEYTYQETQYFGPGTRLLVL.

The sample holds a few counts of this clone. This rearrangement joins TRBV28 to TRBJ2-2; 8 bases match TRBD2. Germline V gives CDR1 MDHEN, CDR2 SYDVKM. V gave up 7 bases and J gave up 6 bases; unmatched junction bases: 13. The CDR3 contains 16 residues. The CDR3 region is CASKEKGLVGPGELFF. CDR3 sequence (DNA): TGTGCCAGCAAGGAGAAGGGACTAGTGGGCCCCGGGGAGCTGTTTTTT. The whole variable domain, filled in from reference TRBV28 and TRBJ2-2, reads DVKVTQSSRYLVKRTGEKVFLECVQDMDHENMFWYRQDPGLGLRLIYFSYDVKMKEKGDIPEGYSVSREKKERFSLILESASTNQTSMYLCASKEKGLVGPGELFFGEGSRLTVL.

The chain recombines TRBV6-5 with TRBJ2-1, with TRBD2 matching 7 bases. This CDR3 region has 12 residues. CDR1 and CDR2 from the germline V gene are MNHEY and SVGAGI. The V and J ends lost 6 bases and 4 bases, in that order; junction bases with no gene match: 0. The CDR3 DNA reads as TGTGCCAGCAGGGGAGGGTACAATGAGCAGTTCTTC. Translating it yields CASRGGYNEQFF.

A remark on this clone: Within the sample, other DNA sequences also encode this same CDR3. The rearrangement joins TRBV9 to TRBJ1-1; perhaps TRBD1 as D (5 bases). Trimming took off 4 bases at V and 0 bases at J, with 10 bases between the two ends. CDR3 length equals 14 residues. CDR1 SGDLS and CDR2 YYNGEE come from the germline V gene. The CDR3 sequence: CASSPGQLNTEAFF. DNA of the CDR3: TGTGCCAGCAGCCCCGGACAATTGAACACTGAAGCTTTCTTT.

This clone was recorded a few times. The J gene is TRBJ1-1, the V gene TRBV18; TRBD1 is a possible D gene (6 bases). V was clipped by 3 bases and J by 7 bases, with 18 bases between them. This CDR3 has 15 residues. Germline-derived CDR1 and CDR2 are KGHSH and LQKENI. The CDR3 nucleotides are TGTGCCAGCTCACCCTCGGGCAGGGACACCATTGAAGCTTTCTTT. Translation: CASSPSGRDTIEAFF.

The genes are TRBV28 and TRBJ2-7, with a possible D match to TRBD2 (5 bases). CDR1 is MDHEN, CDR2 SYDVKM, per germline. The V end lost 7 bases, the J end lost 5 bases, and 21 bases lay between the germline ends. The CDR3 covers 15 residues. DNA for the CDR3: TGTGCCAGCACCCCCGAGGGCCTTGTGGTGGACGAGCAGTACTTC. Its translation: CASTPEGLVVDEQYF.